This T cell receptor beta chain was observed in a study of blood T cell repertoires in COVID-19. Germline assignment: CDR1 MNHEY and CDR2 SVGAGI. CDR3 size: 14 residues. V was cut by 6 bases and J by 5 bases, with 16 bases left in between. As handled by the study authors: Estimation of nucleated cell counts relied on the amplification of reference gene primers. Profiling relied on immunoSEQ multiplex PCR, and the TCRdb table lists in-frame clones only, not all of them. V and J calls and clone size are given by that table; D and trimming were obtained from the DNA. The sample lists 100,000 or so clones, about nine tenths occurring once.

The sequenced sample consisted of peripheral blood. The chain links TRBV6-5 to TRBJ1-2, with D maybe TRBD1 (6 bases). The sequence derives from a woman aged 45-60 years in a cohort sampled during active COVID-19. CDR3 bases: TGTGCCAGCAGCACCGGGACAACTCTTTATGGCTACACCTTC. Its translation is CASSTGTTLYGYTF.